The present entry profiles one TCR beta chain with its context. Sequencing used immunoSEQ multiplex PCR; TCRdb keeps in-frame clones, though not all of them. The sample lists some 330,000 clones, roughly four fifths occurring once. Germline-derived CDR1 and CDR2 are LGHNA and YSLEER. This CDR3 spans 14 amino acids. The V end lost 3 bases, the J end lost 4 bases, and 9 bases lay between the germline ends. This sample is drawn from a study of blood T cell repertoires in COVID-19. Study in general: Spain, Italy and the United States supplied samples that represented acute and convalescent COVID-19.

Membership in each cohort depended on participant-reported clinical history. Cohort 3 donors were reported recovered after two negative PCRs, clearance, or symptom resolution. The specimen sequenced was PBMCs or T cells enriched from blood (not recorded which). The TCR sequence derives from a woman aged 50 to 65 who had recovered from COVID-19. V and J are TRBV4-3 and TRBJ2-2, with D possibly TRBD1 on 5 matching bases. The DNA of the CDR3 is TGCGCCAGCAGCCAGGGTGACAGCACCGGGGAGCTGTTTTTT. Translation gives CASSQGDSTGELFF.